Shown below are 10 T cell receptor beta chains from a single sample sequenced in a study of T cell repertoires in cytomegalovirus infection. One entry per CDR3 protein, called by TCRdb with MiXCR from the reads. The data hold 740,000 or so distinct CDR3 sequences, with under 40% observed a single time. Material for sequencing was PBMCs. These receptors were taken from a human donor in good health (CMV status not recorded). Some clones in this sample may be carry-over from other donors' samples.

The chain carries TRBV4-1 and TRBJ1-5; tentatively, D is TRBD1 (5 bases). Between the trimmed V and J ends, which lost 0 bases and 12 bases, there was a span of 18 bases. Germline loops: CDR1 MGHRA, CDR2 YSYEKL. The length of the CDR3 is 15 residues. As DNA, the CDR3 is TGCGCCAGCAGCCAAGAGGGTTTCAGGGAAGGGCACCAGCATTTT. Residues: CASSQEGFREGHQHF.

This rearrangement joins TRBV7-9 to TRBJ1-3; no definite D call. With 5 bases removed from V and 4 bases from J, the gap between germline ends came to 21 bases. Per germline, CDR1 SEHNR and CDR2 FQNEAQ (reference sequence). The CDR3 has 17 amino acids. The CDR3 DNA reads TGTGCCAGCAGCCACTCATTCACTATGACCGACGGAAACACCATATATTTT. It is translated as CASSHSFTMTDGNTIYF.

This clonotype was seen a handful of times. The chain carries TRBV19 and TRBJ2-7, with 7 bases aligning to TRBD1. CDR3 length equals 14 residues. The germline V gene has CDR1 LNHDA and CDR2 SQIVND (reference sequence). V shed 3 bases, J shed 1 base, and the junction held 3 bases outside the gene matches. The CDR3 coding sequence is TGTGCCAGTAGTATGATGGGACAGTCCTACGAGCAGTACTTC. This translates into CASSMMGQSYEQYF. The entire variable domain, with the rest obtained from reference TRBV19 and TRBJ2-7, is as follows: DGGITQSPKYLFRKEGQNVTLSCEQNLNHDAMYWYRQDPGQGLRLIYYSQIVNDFQKGDIAEGYSVSREKKESFPLTVTSAQKNPTAFYLCASSMMGQSYEQYFGPGTRLTVT.

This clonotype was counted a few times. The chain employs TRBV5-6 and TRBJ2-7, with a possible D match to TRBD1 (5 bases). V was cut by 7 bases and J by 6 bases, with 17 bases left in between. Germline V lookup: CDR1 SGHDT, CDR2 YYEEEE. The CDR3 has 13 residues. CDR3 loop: CASCRGALGEQYF. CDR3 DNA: TGTGCCAGCTGCCGTGGGGCCCTCGGCGAGCAGTACTTC.

CDR3: CASSNTGTRGETQYF. CDR3 nucleotide sequence: TGTGCCAGCAGCAACACCGGGACTAGGGGAGAGACCCAGTACTTC. The chain has TRBV7-3 and TRBJ2-5; 8 positions agree with TRBD2. The CDR3 totals 15 residues. Trimming cost V 5 bases and J 4 bases; bases outside gene matches: 9. Germline assignment: CDR1 SGHTA and CDR2 FQGTGA.

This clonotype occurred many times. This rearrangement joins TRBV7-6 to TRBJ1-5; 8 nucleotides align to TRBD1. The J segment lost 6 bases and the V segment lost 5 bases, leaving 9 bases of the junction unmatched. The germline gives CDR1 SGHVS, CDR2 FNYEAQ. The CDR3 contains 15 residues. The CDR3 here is CASSPRTGSGQPQHF. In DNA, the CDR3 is TGTGCCAGCAGCCCCCGGACAGGGTCAGGTCAGCCCCAGCATTTT.

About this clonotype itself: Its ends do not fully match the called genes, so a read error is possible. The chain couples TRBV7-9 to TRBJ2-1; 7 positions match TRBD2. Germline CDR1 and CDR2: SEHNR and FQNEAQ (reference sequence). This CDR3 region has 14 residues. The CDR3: CASGSGINYIEQFF. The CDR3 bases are TGTGCCAGTGGAAGCGGGATAAACTACATTGAGCAGTTCTTC.

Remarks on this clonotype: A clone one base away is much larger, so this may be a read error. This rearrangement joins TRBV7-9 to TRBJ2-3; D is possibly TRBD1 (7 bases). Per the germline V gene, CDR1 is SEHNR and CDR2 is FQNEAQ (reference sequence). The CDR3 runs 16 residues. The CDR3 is CSSTRQGGGLPGTQYF. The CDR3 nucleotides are TGTTCCAGCACCCGCCAGGGGGGCGGGTTGCCTGGTACGCAGTATTTT.

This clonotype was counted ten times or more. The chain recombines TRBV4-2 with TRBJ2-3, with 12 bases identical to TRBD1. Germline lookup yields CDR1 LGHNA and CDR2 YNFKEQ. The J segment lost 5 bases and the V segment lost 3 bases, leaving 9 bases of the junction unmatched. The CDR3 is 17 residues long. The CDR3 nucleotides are TGTGCCAGCAGCCAGACCGCCGGGACAGGGGGCATAGATACGCAGTATTTT. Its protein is CASSQTAGTGGIDTQYF.

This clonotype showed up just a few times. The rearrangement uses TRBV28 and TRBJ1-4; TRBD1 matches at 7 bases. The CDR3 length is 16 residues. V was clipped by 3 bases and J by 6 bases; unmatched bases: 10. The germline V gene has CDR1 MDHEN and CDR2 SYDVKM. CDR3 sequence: CASSFISDREHEKLFF. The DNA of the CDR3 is TGTGCCAGCAGTTTTATTTCTGACAGGGAGCATGAAAAACTGTTTTTT.